The clone carrying this T cell receptor (beta chain) has just a few counts. TCRdb re-analysed the 5' RACE reads in MiXCR, keeping a single row per CDR3 protein. Among roughly 57,000 distinct CDR3 sequences listed, around 20% were seen once. Tregs were sorted as CD4+CD25+CD127-/low cells. Germline CDR1 and CDR2: DFQATT and SNEGSKA (reference sequence). V shed 1 base and J shed 0 bases, with 11 bases lying between them. This CDR3 is 15 amino acids long. The material sequenced was tumor-infiltrating Tregs sorted from the breast tumor. The J gene is TRBJ2-3, the V gene TRBV20-1; D uncertain. The sequence derives from a female donor with breast cancer. The CDR3 DNA reads TGCAGTGCTAGAGGAAAGCTGGGTAGCACAGATACGCAGTATTTT. Translated, it gives CSARGKLGSTDTQYF.